The source of this T cell receptor beta chain is a study of tumor-infiltrating lymphocytes in localized non-small cell lung cancer. Study-level information: Resected tumor was paired with non-adjacent uninvolved lung from the same patient.

Some clones are missing from TCRdb's copy, which holds only in-frame ones; the method was immunoSEQ multiplex PCR. The sample gives 15,000 to 20,000 clones, approximately 70% of which show up once; around 4% is in the top ten. This TCR came from a human donor with non-small cell lung cancer. The sample taken for sequencing was lung tumor tissue.

The CDR3 reads CASNLGGRDGYTF. In DNA, the CDR3 is TGTGCCAGCAACCTCGGGGGGAGAGATGGCTACACCTTC. The chain combines TRBV7-2 with TRBJ1-2, with D perhaps TRBD1 (5 bases). This CDR3 region has 13 residues. The V end lost 7 bases, the J end lost 6 bases, and 15 bases lay between the germline ends. Germline V gene lookup returns CDR1 SGHTA and CDR2 FQGNSA.